The TCR beta chain under discussion was sequenced for a study of immune heterogeneity within non-small cell lung tumors. The study's findings and limits: Within a patient, dominant CDR3 beta clonotypes were shared across sites, though different locations had unique frequent clones.

Multiplex PCR was performed with 32 V and 13 J primers, and it amplified TCR beta CDR3. One entry per CDR3 protein results from TCRdb running MiXCR on the multiplex PCR reads. Of about 10,000 distinct CDR3 sequences listed, around a sixth are singletons. This clonotype was seen ten or more times. Its antigen is undetermined. Bulk tumor gDNA, roughly 600 ng per sample, served as the TCR template. Several far-apart biopsies were taken per primary tumor during surgery. Surgery that was curative in intent was performed on patients with untreated, newly diagnosed non-small cell lung cancer. Trimming cost V 4 bases and J 6 bases; bases outside gene matches: 8. The germline gives CDR1 SGDLS, CDR2 YYNGEE. The CDR3 extends over 14 amino acids.

The sample was lung tumor tissue. This receptor was obtained from a man between 40 and 49 years old with non-small cell lung cancer. The chain has TRBV9 and TRBJ2-7, with 9 bases lining up with TRBD2. DNA of the CDR3: TGTGCCAGCAGCCGACTAGCGGAAGGGGGCGAGCAGTACTTC. Translated, it gives CASSRLAEGGEQYF.